This TCR beta chain was sequenced in a study of T-cell reconstitution after alpha-beta-depleted transplantation in children. Study-wide results and limits: At the one-year point after transplant, T-cell counts and TCRbeta diversity were found to come mostly from T cells that had been newly produced. Several patients had high TCRbeta diversity at day 60; it came from surviving recipient T cells and thymic progenitors.

A TCRbeta library incorporating unique molecular identifiers was prepared. One entry per CDR3 protein results from TCRdb running MiXCR on the PCR reads. Of 200,000 to 300,000 distinct CDR3 sequences listed, under 9.5% are singletons. The CDR3 sequence is 14 residues long. Germline lookup yields CDR1 SGHRS and CDR2 YFSETQ. V was clipped by 1 base and J by 8 bases, with 12 bases between them. This clonotype was seen at least ten times. Its antigen is as yet unknown. The sequence was obtained from a male patient between 5 and 17 years old who had a stem cell transplant for acute lymphoblastic leukemia, so the T cells may come from the graft donor. The V gene is TRBV5-1, the J gene TRBJ1-4; D gene uncertain. Sample: PBMCs, mostly from graft donor cells, taken 180 days after TCRalphabeta/CD19-depleted stem cell transplant. CDR3 nucleotides: TGCGCCAGCAGCTTGATGAGTCCCGGGGAAAAACTGTTTTTT. Protein sequence: CASSLMSPGEKLFF.